The entry below gives a single T cell receptor (beta chain) sequence along with its context. A second about 6 to 11 cycle PCR used barcoded and J-beta primers. A tag from a template-switch adaptor with 12 random nucleotides marked each cDNA molecule. Each CDR3 protein is one row after TCRdb ran MiXCR on the 5' RACE reads. The repertoire holds 1,300,000 or so distinct CDR3 sequences, with 55% to 75% as singletons. This CDR3 has 14 amino acids. The V gene's germline CDR1 is SNHLY and CDR2 FYNNEI. The ends were cut back, 6 bases at V and 2 bases at J, with 13 bases in the middle. The sample belongs to a study of blood T cells in healthy people across ages.

The specimen sequenced was blood. This sequence was found in a man between 18 and 29 years old in good health. The chain recombines TRBV2 with TRBJ2-5; D is tentatively TRBD1 or TRBD2 (5 bases each). CDR3 amino acids: CASRIGTVQETQYF. The CDR3 coding sequence is TGTGCCAGCAGGATAGGGACGGTTCAAGAGACCCAGTACTTC.